Below are 27 T cell receptor beta chains sequenced from a single sample in a study of technical replicates of blood from several donors. The data were produced by immunoSEQ multiplex PCR, yet TCRdb's version contains in-frame clones alone and is incomplete. The sample includes more than 60,000 clones, 85% to 95% of them seen just once. The sample was T cells isolated from PBMCs. Every receptor here comes from a human donor in good health.

The chain joins TRBV4-2 to TRBJ2-1, with D possibly matching TRBD2 (6 bases). CDR1 and CDR2 from the germline V gene are LGHNA and YNFKEQ. This CDR3 has 16 residues. The V end was cut by 6 bases, the J end by 0 bases, with 15 bases between. CDR3 region: CASRPFAEGSYNEQFF. The CDR3 bases are TGTGCCAGCAGACCGTTCGCGGAGGGCTCCTACAATGAGCAGTTCTTC.

The chain recombines TRBV6-5 with TRBJ1-2; no clear D. This CDR3 comprises 15 residues. Per germline, CDR1 MNHEY and CDR2 SVGAGI. V lost 0 bases to trimming and J lost 1 base, with 9 bases between them. In nucleotides, the CDR3 is TGTGCCAGCAGTTACTCGCGGGGTCTTAACTATGGCTACACCTTC. Amino acid sequence: CASSYSRGLNYGYTF.

This chain joins TRBV4-3 and TRBJ2-3; D is possibly TRBD2 (5 bases). The CDR3 is 16 residues long. Germline values: CDR1 LGHNA, CDR2 YSLEER. Trimming took 0 bases from V and 5 from J, leaving 15 bases between them. The CDR3 sequence is CASSQEYTEAGDTQYF. The CDR3 nucleotides read TGCGCCAGCAGCCAAGAATACACGGAGGCGGGAGATACGCAGTATTTT.

The chain carries TRBV2 and TRBJ2-7; perhaps TRBD2 as D (6 bases). The CDR3 runs to 11 residues. The V end lost 9 bases, the J end lost 1 base, and 7 bases lay between the germline ends. Germline V gene sequence: CDR1 SNHLY, CDR2 FYNNEI. The CDR3 sequence is CASSGSYEQYF. Written as DNA, the CDR3 is TGTGCCAGTAGCGGATCCTACGAGCAGTACTTC.

This CDR3 is CASSEYRYEQYF. CDR3 DNA: TGTGCCAGCAGTGAATATCGCTACGAGCAGTACTTC. This chain connects TRBV2 to TRBJ2-7; D remains ambiguous. The CDR3 covers 12 residues. Germline CDR1 and CDR2: SNHLY and FYNNEI. V lost 2 bases and J 3 bases, leaving 5 bases between the germline ends. The full variable domain, completed using reference TRBV2 and TRBJ2-7, is EPEVTQTPSHQVTQMGQEVILRCVPISNHLYFYWYRQILGQKVEFLVSFYNNEISEKSEIFDDQFSVERPDGSNFTLKIRSTKLEDSAMYFCASSEYRYEQYFGPGTRLTVT.

The genes are TRBV9 and TRBJ2-2, with 8 bases aligning to TRBD2. Losses at the gene ends were 4 bases for V and 5 bases for J; bases not matched to a gene: 13. CDR1 is SGDLS and CDR2 is YYNGEE in the germline V gene. This CDR3 is built from 17 residues. The CDR3 sequence is CASSSERELFVTGELFF. The DNA of the CDR3 is TGTGCCAGCAGCTCCGAGCGGGAGCTTTTTGTTACCGGGGAGCTGTTTTTT.

The chain's CDR3 is CASRQGTYGYTF. The CDR3 DNA reads as TGTGCCAGCAGACAGGGGACCTATGGCTACACCTTC. This sequence joins TRBV6-5 and TRBJ1-2, with TRBD1 identical over 7 bases. The ends lost 6 bases at V and 4 bases at J; junction bases unmatched: 2. The germline V gene has CDR1 MNHEY and CDR2 SVGAGI. This CDR3 is built from 12 residues.

The rearrangement links TRBV4-3 to TRBJ2-1; TRBD2 matches 9 bases. Germline V lookup: CDR1 LGHNA, CDR2 YSLEER. This CDR3 region has 16 residues. The V and J ends lost 3 bases and 1 base, in that order; junction bases with no gene match: 4. The CDR3: CASSQPGLASYNEQFF. CDR3 in DNA: TGCGCCAGCAGCCAGCCGGGACTAGCATCCTACAATGAGCAGTTCTTC.

The CDR3 region is CASSQGGSTDTQYF. CDR3 nucleotides: TGTGCCAGCTCCCAGGGAGGGTCGACAGATACGCAGTATTTT. The V and J genes are TRBV6-1 and TRBJ2-3, with 7 positions matching TRBD2. V gave up 8 bases and J gave up 3 bases; unmatched junction bases: 8. Germline V CDR1 and CDR2: MNHNS, SASEGT. This CDR3 has 14 residues.

This chain connects TRBV6-5 to TRBJ2-1, with 11 bases identical to TRBD1. Germline lookup yields CDR1 MNHEY and CDR2 SVGAGI. The V and J ends lost 6 bases and 3 bases, in that order; junction bases with no gene match: 4. The CDR3 contains 15 residues. Written as DNA, the CDR3 is TGTGCCAGCAGGGCCGGGACAGGGGGCTACAATGAGCAGTTCTTC. As protein: CASRAGTGGYNEQFF.

This chain links TRBV30 with TRBJ2-5; the match to TRBD2 covers 14 bases. This CDR3 region has 15 residues. In germline, CDR1 is GTSNPN, CDR2 SVGIG (reference sequence). V lost 2 bases, J lost 4 bases, and 3 bases stayed unmatched. The CDR3 loop is CAWSIGLAGGETQYF. DNA for the CDR3: TGTGCCTGGAGTATTGGACTAGCGGGAGGAGAGACCCAGTACTTC.

The chain carries TRBV19 and TRBJ1-5; 8 nucleotides line up with TRBD1. Germline CDR1 and CDR2: LNHDA and SQIVND (reference sequence). V gave up 6 bases and J gave up 4 bases; unmatched junction bases: 2. This CDR3 is built from 13 residues. The CDR3 DNA reads TGTGCCAGTAGCTGGACAGGGAATCAGCCCCAGCATTTT. Translation: CASSWTGNQPQHF. Combining the CDR3 with reference TRBV19 and TRBJ1-5 gives the whole variable domain DGGITQSPKYLFRKEGQNVTLSCEQNLNHDAMYWYRQDPGQGLRLIYYSQIVNDFQKGDIAEGYSVSREKKESFPLTVTSAQKNPTAFYLCASSWTGNQPQHFGDGTRLSIL.

This chain connects TRBV6-5 to TRBJ1-1; no definite D call. Trimming left V 6 bases short and J 2 bases short, with 16 bases between. The germline V gene has CDR1 MNHEY and CDR2 SVGAGI. This CDR3 is built from 15 residues. The DNA of the CDR3 is TGTGCCAGCAGAGGCGGGTCCCCAGGCAACACTGAAGCTTTCTTT. Translation: CASRGGSPGNTEAFF.

The rearrangement uses TRBV19 and TRBJ2-1, with TRBD2 matching over 10 bases. Germline assignment: CDR1 LNHDA and CDR2 SQIVND (reference sequence). CDR3 length: 15 residues. The trim removed 1 base at V and 8 bases at J, leaving 5 bases unmatched. CDR3 region: CASSIASGSFDEQFF. The DNA of the CDR3 is TGTGCCAGTAGTATAGCTAGCGGGAGTTTCGATGAGCAGTTCTTC.

This clone was seen a handful of times. The rearrangement joins TRBV4-2 to TRBJ1-1; the match to TRBD1 covers 7 bases. V trimming: 0 bases; J trimming: 7 bases; junction bases outside the gene matches: 5. Germline CDR1 reads LGHNA; CDR2 reads YNFKEQ. The CDR3 has 14 residues. CDR3 in amino acids: CASSQEDRTGEAFF. The CDR3, as DNA: TGTGCCAGCAGCCAAGAAGACAGGACAGGTGAAGCTTTCTTT.

The chain recombines TRBV19 with TRBJ2-7, with D unclear. The CDR3 sequence is 18 residues long. Germline V lookup: CDR1 LNHDA, CDR2 SQIVND (reference sequence). The germline V and J ends were trimmed by 4 bases and 4 bases, with 26 bases remaining between them. In DNA, the CDR3 is TGTGCCAGTAGTAATGCCCCAGGCGCGCACCTCTGGAAATACGAGCAGTACTTC. Its protein is CASSNAPGAHLWKYEQYF.

The rearrangement joins TRBV2 to TRBJ1-4; D is undetermined. Germline V CDR1 and CDR2: SNHLY, FYNNEI. Trimming pared 5 bases from V and 4 bases from J, leaving 14 bases between. The CDR3 extends over 15 amino acids. The CDR3 nucleotides are TGTGCCAGCAGTTCTTACAGAGCTCTTAATGAAAAACTGTTTTTT. Protein sequence: CASSSYRALNEKLFF.

This chain uses TRBV19 with TRBJ1-1; 9 nucleotides line up with TRBD1. Germline assignment: CDR1 LNHDA and CDR2 SQIVND (reference sequence). The CDR3 covers 15 residues. The J segment lost 0 bases and the V segment lost 3 bases, leaving 2 bases of the junction unmatched. CDR3 sequence: CASSIGDRVNTEAFF. CDR3 coding DNA: TGTGCCAGTAGTATTGGGGACAGGGTGAACACTGAAGCTTTCTTT.

The chain couples TRBV4-2 to TRBJ1-4; 7 bases are a match to TRBD1. The CDR3 runs 15 residues. Per germline, CDR1 LGHNA and CDR2 YNFKEQ. V lost 1 base, J lost 7 bases, and 6 bases stayed unmatched. CDR3 sequence (DNA): TGTGCCAGCAGCCAAGTATACAGGGGTGGTGAAAAACTGTTTTTT. It is translated as CASSQVYRGGEKLFF.

The chain uses TRBV6-6 and TRBJ2-3; unclear D gene. Germline lookup yields CDR1 MNHNY and CDR2 SVGAGI (reference sequence). This CDR3 comprises 12 residues. V lost 7 bases and J 3 bases, leaving 8 bases between the germline ends. The DNA of the CDR3 is TGTGCCAGCATCAGTACGACAGATACGCAGTATTTT. As protein: CASISTTDTQYF.

The V call is TRBV10-3, the J call TRBJ2-1, with TRBD1 identical over 8 bases. CDR1 and CDR2 from the germline V gene are ENHRY and SYGVKD. The CDR3 has 15 amino acids. J was trimmed by 3 bases and V by 2 bases; bases with no gene match: 3. The CDR3 DNA reads as TGTGCCATCAGTGAGGACAGGGGTGTCTACAATGAGCAGTTCTTC. It encodes CAISEDRGVYNEQFF.

This chain uses TRBV19 with TRBJ2-2, with D perhaps TRBD1 (6 bases). CDR3 length: 20 residues. V lost 3 bases and J 8 bases, leaving 31 bases between the germline ends. The germline V gene has CDR1 LNHDA and CDR2 SQIVND (reference sequence). The CDR3 region has the DNA TGTGCCAGTAGTATTGAGGGTCAGGGGCGATGGACTTTAAATTCTGGGGAGCTGTTTTTT. Translating gives CASSIEGQGRWTLNSGELFF.

The rearrangement joins TRBV6-1 to TRBJ2-7, with 7 bases that match TRBD1. After removal of 7 bases from V and 7 bases from J, the junction contained 10 bases not matched to a gene. CDR3 length: 13 amino acids. Germline V CDR1 and CDR2: MNHNS, SASEGT. In nucleotides, the CDR3 is TGTGCCAGCACTAGGACAGGTTCGGGGGAGCAGTACTTC. This encodes CASTRTGSGEQYF.

The chain carries TRBV20-1 and TRBJ2-3; D may be TRBD2 (6 bases). Germline-derived CDR1 and CDR2 are DFQATT and SNEGSKA (reference sequence). The CDR3 is made up of 11 amino acids. Trimming removed 8 bases from V and 6 bases from J, with 12 bases in between. CDR3 sequence: CSSLATDTQYF. The CDR3 coding sequence is TGCAGTTCCCTAGCGACGGATACGCAGTATTTT.

V is TRBV19 and J is TRBJ1-1; a weak D match, TRBD1 (5 bases). This CDR3 is 13 amino acids long. V was cut by 2 bases and J by 1 base, with 5 bases left in between. Germline V gene lookup returns CDR1 LNHDA and CDR2 SQIVND (reference sequence). CDR3 in DNA: TGTGCCAGTAGTATAACAGGGAACACTGAAGCTTTCTTT. Translating it yields CASSITGNTEAFF. Full variable domain (rest looked up from reference TRBV19 and TRBJ1-1): DGGITQSPKYLFRKEGQNVTLSCEQNLNHDAMYWYRQDPGQGLRLIYYSQIVNDFQKGDIAEGYSVSREKKESFPLTVTSAQKNPTAFYLCASSITGNTEAFFGQGTRLTVV.

The chain has TRBV25-1 and TRBJ1-2, with D possibly TRBD1 on 5 matching bases. This CDR3 has 13 amino acids. Germline V gene data show CDR1 as MGHDK and CDR2 as SYGVNS. Trimming pared 4 bases from V and 1 base from J, leaving 7 bases between. CDR3 coding DNA: TGTGCCAGCAGTGTGCAGGGTAACTATGGCTACACCTTC. It specifies CASSVQGNYGYTF.

The chain uses TRBV6-5 and TRBJ2-5; D call uncertain. Per the germline V gene, CDR1 is MNHEY and CDR2 is SVGAGI. The CDR3 is made up of 14 amino acids. The germline V and J ends were trimmed by 2 bases and 2 bases, with 9 bases remaining between them. CDR3 in amino acids: CASSYTETQETQYF. The DNA for the CDR3 is TGTGCCAGCAGTTACACGGAGACTCAAGAGACCCAGTACTTC.